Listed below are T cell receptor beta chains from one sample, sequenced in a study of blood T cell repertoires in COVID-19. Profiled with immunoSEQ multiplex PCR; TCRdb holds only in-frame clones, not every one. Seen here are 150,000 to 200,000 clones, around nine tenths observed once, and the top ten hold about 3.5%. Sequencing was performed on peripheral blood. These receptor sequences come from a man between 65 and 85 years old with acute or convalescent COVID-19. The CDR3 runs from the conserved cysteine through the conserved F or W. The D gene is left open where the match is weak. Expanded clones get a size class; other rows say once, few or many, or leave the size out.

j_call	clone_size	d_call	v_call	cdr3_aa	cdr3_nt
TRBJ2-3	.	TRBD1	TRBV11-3	CASSTGGTGSTDTQYF	TGTGCCAGCAGCACCGGAGGGACAGGGAGCACAGATACGCAGTATTTT
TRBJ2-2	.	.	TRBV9	CASTSVGTNTGELFF	TGTGCCAGCACCAGCGTCGGAACGAACACCGGGGAGCTGTTTTTT
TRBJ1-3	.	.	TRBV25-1	CASRDIVDTIYF	TGTGCCAGCAGGGACATAGTGGACACCATATATTTT
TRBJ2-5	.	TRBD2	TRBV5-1	CASSFPSGNQETQYF	TGCGCCAGCAGCTTCCCTAGCGGAAACCAAGAGACCCAGTACTTC
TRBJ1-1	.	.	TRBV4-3	CASSQAAGAEAFF	TGCGCCAGCAGCCAAGCGGCAGGTGCTGAAGCTTTCTTT
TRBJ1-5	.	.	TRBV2	CASSEEGAQHF	TGTGCCAGCAGTGAAGAAGGGGCCCAGCATTTT
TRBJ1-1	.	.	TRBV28	CASSLLGATEAFF	TGTGCCAGCAGTTTATTAGGGGCGACTGAAGCTTTCTTT
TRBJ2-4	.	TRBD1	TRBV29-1	CSVELTGGNIQYF	TGCAGCGTTGAATTGACAGGGGGTAACATTCAGTACTTC
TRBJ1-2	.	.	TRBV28	CASSPQALYGYTF	TGTGCCAGCAGTCCCCAGGCCCTCTATGGCTACACCTTC
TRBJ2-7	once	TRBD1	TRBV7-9	CASSPGGTGLYEQYF	TGTGCCAGCAGCCCCGGGGGGACAGGGCTTTACGAGCAGTACTTC
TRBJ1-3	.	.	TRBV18	CASSRSAETGNTIYF	TGTGCCAGCTCACGATCGGCAGAGACAGGAAACACCATATATTTT
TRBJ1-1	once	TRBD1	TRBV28	CASIGAGGMNTEAFF	TGTGCCAGCATTGGGGCAGGGGGCATGAACACTGAAGCTTTCTTT
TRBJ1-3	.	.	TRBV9	CASTRRGNSGNTIYF	TGTGCCAGCACCAGGAGAGGGAACTCTGGAAACACCATATATTTT
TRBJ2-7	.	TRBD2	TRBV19	CASGTPGLVSGEQYF	TGTGCCAGTGGTACACCGGGACTAGTATCGGGCGAGCAGTACTTC
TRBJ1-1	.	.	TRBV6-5	CASSYSRGTMNTEAFF	TGTGCCAGCAGTTACTCGAGGGGGACCATGAACACTGAAGCTTTCTTT
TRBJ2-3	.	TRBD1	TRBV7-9	CASSPRDRAGDTQYF	TGTGCCAGCAGCCCCCGGGACAGGGCTGGGGATACGCAGTATTTT
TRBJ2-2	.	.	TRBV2	CASSVERVDTGELFF	TGTGCCAGCAGTGTAGAGCGGGTCGACACCGGGGAGCTGTTTTTT
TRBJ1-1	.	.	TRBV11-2	CASSLVPPQGAVEAFF	TGTGCCAGCAGCTTAGTGCCCCCACAGGGAGCGGTGGAAGCTTTCTTT
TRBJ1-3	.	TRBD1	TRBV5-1	CASSTETGAGNTIYF	TGCGCCAGCAGCACAGAAACAGGGGCTGGAAACACCATATATTTT
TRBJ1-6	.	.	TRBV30	CAWSWGGGSPLHF	TGTGCCTGGAGTTGGGGGGGAGGATCACCCCTCCACTTT
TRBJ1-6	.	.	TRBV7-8	CASSDRQAGTSPLHF	TGTGCCAGCAGCGACAGACAGGCAGGTACTTCACCCCTCCACTTT
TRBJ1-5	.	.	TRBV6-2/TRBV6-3	CASSPRGNQPQHF	TGTGCCAGCAGCCCACGAGGGAATCAGCCCCAGCATTTT
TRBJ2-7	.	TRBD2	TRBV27	CASSLASGALFTYEQYF	TGTGCCAGCAGTTTAGCCAGCGGGGCGCTTTTTACCTACGAGCAGTACTTC
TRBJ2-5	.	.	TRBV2	CASSDGRGGETQYF	TGTGCCAGCAGTGACGGCAGGGGCGGAGAGACCCAGTACTTC
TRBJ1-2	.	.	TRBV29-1	CSVAFGAGGYTF	TGCAGCGTTGCTTTTGGGGCAGGCGGCTACACCTTC
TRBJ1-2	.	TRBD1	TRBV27	CASRDRGGENYGYTF	TGTGCCAGCAGGGACAGGGGGGGAGAAAACTATGGCTACACCTTC
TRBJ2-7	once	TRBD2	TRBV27	CASSPRKTSGIYEQYF	TGTGCCAGCAGTCCACGAAAGACTAGCGGGATCTACGAGCAGTACTTC
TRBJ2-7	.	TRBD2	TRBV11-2	CASSSKREGLGEQYF	TGTGCCAGCAGCTCTAAGCGGGAGGGCCTTGGGGAGCAGTACTTC
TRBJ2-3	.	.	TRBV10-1	CASSGGPATGNPDTQYF	TGCGCCAGCAGTGGAGGTCCAGCTACAGGGAACCCAGATACGCAGTATTTT
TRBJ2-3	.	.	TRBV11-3	CASSRDSRTDTQYF	TGTGCCAGCAGCCGAGACAGCCGCACAGATACGCAGTATTTT
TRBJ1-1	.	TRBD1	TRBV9	CASSTGTGGPMNTEAFF	TGTGCCAGCAGCACGGGGACAGGGGGACCGATGAACACTGAAGCTTTCTTT
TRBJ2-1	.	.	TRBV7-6	CASSNREKRYNEQFF	TGTGCCAGCAGCAACCGGGAGAAGCGGTACAATGAGCAGTTCTTC
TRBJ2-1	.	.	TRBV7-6	CASSLTEHNEQFF	TGTGCCAGCAGTCTGACAGAACACAATGAGCAGTTCTTC
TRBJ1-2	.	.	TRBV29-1	CSVTRGRGSYGYTF	TGCAGCGTGACCCGGGGCAGGGGCTCATATGGCTACACCTTC
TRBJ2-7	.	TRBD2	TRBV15	CATSTTSGGSYEQYF	TGTGCCACCAGTACGACTAGCGGGGGTTCCTACGAGCAGTACTTC
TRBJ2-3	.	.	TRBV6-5	CASSQTGDTQYF	TGTGCCAGCAGTCAGACGGGGGATACGCAGTATTTT
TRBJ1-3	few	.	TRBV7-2	CASSLVSHSGNTIYF	TGTGCCAGCAGCTTAGTGAGTCACTCTGGAAACACCATATATTTT
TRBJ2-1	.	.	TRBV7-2	CASSDRDFGEQFF	TGTGCCAGCAGCGACCGGGACTTCGGGGAGCAGTTCTTC
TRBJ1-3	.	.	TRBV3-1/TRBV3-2	CASRPRFSGNTIYF	TGTGCCAGCAGGCCCAGGTTCTCTGGAAACACCATATATTTT
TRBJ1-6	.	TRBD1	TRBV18	CASSRDSNSPLHF	TGTGCCAGCTCTCGGGACAGCAATTCACCCCTCCACTTT
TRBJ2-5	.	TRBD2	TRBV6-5	CANKGLAGELETQYF	TGTGCCAACAAGGGACTAGCGGGAGAACTGGAGACCCAGTACTTC
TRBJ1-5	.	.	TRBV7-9	CASSLVAAPGPQHF	TGTGCCAGCAGCTTAGTGGCAGCCCCAGGGCCCCAGCATTTT
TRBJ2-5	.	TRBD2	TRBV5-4	CASSPETSGGRETQYF	TGTGCCAGCAGCCCCGAGACTAGCGGGGGGCGAGAGACCCAGTACTTC
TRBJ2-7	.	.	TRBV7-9	CASSFSGYSYEQYF	TGTGCCAGCAGCTTCTCCGGTTACTCCTACGAGCAGTACTTC
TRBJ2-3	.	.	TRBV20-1	CSAWGRDTQYF	TGCAGTGCTTGGGGGCGGGATACGCAGTATTTT
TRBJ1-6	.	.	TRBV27	CASSLRGRGSYNSPLHF	TGTGCCAGCAGTTTAAGGGGTAGGGGTTCCTATAATTCACCCCTCCACTTT